This T cell receptor (beta chain) came from a study of blood T cell repertoires in COVID-19. Each recovered donor of Cohort 3 presented with two negative PCRs, clearance, or symptom resolution. Repertoires were generated with immunoSEQ multiplex PCR, while TCRdb's copy carries only in-frame clones and drops some. Of almost 500,000 clones detected, 88% appear once; the ten largest clones hold roughly 8.5%. V shed 5 bases, J shed 9 bases, and the junction held 8 bases outside the gene matches. Germline CDR1 reads MNHEY; CDR2 reads SVGEGT. The CDR3 totals 15 residues. In its sample, this clone was seen a few times.

Sequenced sample: PBMCs or T cells enriched from blood (not recorded which). This chain connects TRBV6-2 or TRBV6-3 to TRBJ2-1, with 12 bases that match TRBD2. The origin of this receptor is a woman in her sixties who had recovered from COVID-19. CDR3 nucleotides: TGTGCCAGCAGTCAACTAGCGGGGGGTCCGGGTGAGCAGTTCTTC. This encodes CASSQLAGGPGEQFF.